This T cell receptor (beta chain) was recorded in a study of cytomegalovirus exposure and HLA in healthy donors. General observations from the study: TCR beta chain V- and J-gene trimming was linked, in a later analysis, to a missense variant in DCLRE1C. There were several of the most significant clusters that appeared linked to common viral pathogens in a later analysis.

V shed 3 bases and J shed 3 bases, with 12 bases lying between them. Looked up from germline, CDR1 is SGHRS and CDR2 is YFSETQ. This CDR3 has 15 residues. PCR amplification relied on 60 Vbeta primers (plus 13 Jbeta primers). The data were produced by immunoSEQ multiplex PCR, yet TCRdb's version contains in-frame clones alone and is incomplete. The sample includes around 100,000 clones, 75% to 80% of them seen just once. About this clone: Antigen: not known.

V gene TRBV5-1 combines with J gene TRBJ2-2, with D possibly matching TRBD2 (6 bases). This TCR derives from a male donor in good health and CMV-seropositive. The specimen was PBMCs. The CDR3 nucleotides read TGCGCCAGCAGCTCAGCGGAGGGATACACCGGGGAGCTGTTTTTT. It specifies CASSSAEGYTGELFF.